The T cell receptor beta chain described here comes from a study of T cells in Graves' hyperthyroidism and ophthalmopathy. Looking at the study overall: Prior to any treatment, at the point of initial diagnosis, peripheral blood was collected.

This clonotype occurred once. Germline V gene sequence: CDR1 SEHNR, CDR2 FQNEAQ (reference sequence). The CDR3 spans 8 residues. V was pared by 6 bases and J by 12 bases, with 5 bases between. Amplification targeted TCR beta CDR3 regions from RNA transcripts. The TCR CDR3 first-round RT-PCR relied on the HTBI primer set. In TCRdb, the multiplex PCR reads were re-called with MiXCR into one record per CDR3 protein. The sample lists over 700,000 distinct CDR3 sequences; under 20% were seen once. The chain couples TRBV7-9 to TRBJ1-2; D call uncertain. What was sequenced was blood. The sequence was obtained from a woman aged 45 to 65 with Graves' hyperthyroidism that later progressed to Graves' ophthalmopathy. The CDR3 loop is CASRSNTF. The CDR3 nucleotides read TGTGCCAGCAGATCCAACACCTTC.